The present T cell receptor (beta chain) was sequenced within a study of blood T cell repertoires in COVID-19. From germline, CDR1 is SGHRS and CDR2 YFSETQ. V was cut by 0 bases and J by 2 bases, with 8 bases left in between. CDR3 length equals 14 residues. Measured with immunoSEQ multiplex PCR; TCRdb has only the in-frame clones, and not every one. Here the sample spans roughly 270,000 clones, 85% being singletons. The chain carries TRBV5-1 and TRBJ1-2; no reliable D call. Specimen: peripheral blood. This receptor was obtained from a man aged 50 or older with active or convalescent COVID-19. The CDR3 DNA reads as TGCGCCAGCAGCTTGGACCAGGCCAACTATGGCTACACCTTC. This translates into CASSLDQANYGYTF.